This T cell receptor beta chain was retrieved from a study of T cell repertoires in cytomegalovirus infection. Study-level information: Based on public TCR beta signatures, there were indications of CMV infection and of a matching HLA type. General observations from the study: CMV-specific HLA-C-restricted TCR beta clonotypes dominated the ex vivo response.

This clonotype has at least ten counts. Its target is not known. CDR1 MNHEY and CDR2 SMNVEV come from the germline V gene (reference sequence). Germline trimming cut 6 bases from V and 7 bases from J; bases unmatched to any gene: 7. The CDR3 has 13 amino acids. From the reads, TCRdb called clonotypes with MiXCR, one entry per CDR3 protein. The sample contains fewer than 1,000,000 distinct CDR3 sequences, approximately 31% of which appear only once. The receptor's source is a human donor in good health (CMV status not recorded). Some clones in this sample may be carry-over from other donors' samples. The sequences come from cultured CD8+ T cells from PBMCs, collected from culture after CMV antigen stimulation. The chain employs TRBV27 and TRBJ1-2; 8 nucleotides align to TRBD1. This CDR3 is CASRSTGAGGYTF. As DNA, the CDR3 is TGTGCCAGCAGGTCGACAGGGGCGGGTGGCTACACCTTC.